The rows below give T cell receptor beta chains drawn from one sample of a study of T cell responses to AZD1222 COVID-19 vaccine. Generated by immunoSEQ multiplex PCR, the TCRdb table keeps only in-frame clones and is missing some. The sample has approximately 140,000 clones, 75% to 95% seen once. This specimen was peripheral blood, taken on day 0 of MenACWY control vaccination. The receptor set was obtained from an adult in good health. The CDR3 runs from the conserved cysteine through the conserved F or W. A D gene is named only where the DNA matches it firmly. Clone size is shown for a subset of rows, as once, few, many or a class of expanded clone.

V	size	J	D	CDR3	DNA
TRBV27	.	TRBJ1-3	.	CASSLTGQRSSGNTIYF	TGTGCCAGCAGTTTAACGGGGCAGCGGAGCTCTGGAAACACCATATATTTT
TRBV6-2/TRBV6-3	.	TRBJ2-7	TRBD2	CASSYVSRLAGGSYEQYF	TGTGCCAGCAGTTACGTGTCTAGACTAGCGGGAGGGAGCTACGAGCAGTACTTC
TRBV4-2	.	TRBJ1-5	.	CASSQDPNQPQHF	TGTGCCAGCAGCCAAGACCCGAATCAGCCCCAGCATTTT
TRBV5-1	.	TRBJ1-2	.	CASRSDGFYGGYTF	TGCGCCAGCAGAAGTGACGGGTTTTACGGTGGCTACACCTTC
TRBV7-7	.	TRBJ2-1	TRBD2	CASSPGSGSGGNEQFF	TGTGCCAGCAGCCCGGGGAGCGGGAGTGGGGGGAATGAGCAGTTCTTC
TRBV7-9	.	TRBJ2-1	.	CASSLVRDSHNEQFF	TGTGCCAGCAGCTTAGTCCGGGACTCTCACAATGAGCAGTTCTTC
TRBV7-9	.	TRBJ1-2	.	CASSPAGSGGYTF	TGTGCCAGCAGCCCAGCGGGGTCCGGTGGCTACACCTTC
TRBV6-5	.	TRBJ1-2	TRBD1	CASSRTGNNYGYTF	TGTGCCAGCAGCAGGACAGGGAATAACTATGGCTACACCTTC
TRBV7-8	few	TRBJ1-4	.	CASSLTATNEKLFF	TGTGCCAGCAGCTTGACTGCAACTAATGAAAAACTGTTTTTT
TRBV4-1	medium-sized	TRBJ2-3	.	CASSQGDTQYF	TGCGCCAGCAGCCAAGGGGATACGCAGTATTTT
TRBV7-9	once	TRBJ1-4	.	CASSPPRTTNEKLFF	TGTGCCAGCAGCCCCCCCAGGACAACTAATGAAAAACTGTTTTTT
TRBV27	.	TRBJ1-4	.	CASSSLDFGEKLFF	TGTGCCAGCAGTTCCCTCGACTTCGGGGAAAAACTGTTTTTT
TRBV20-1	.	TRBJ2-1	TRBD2	CSGTRNNEQFF	TGCAGTGGGACTAGAAACAATGAGCAGTTCTTC
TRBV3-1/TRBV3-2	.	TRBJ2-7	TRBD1	CASSLRQGGGEQYF	TGTGCCAGCAGCCTTCGACAGGGTGGGGGCGAGCAGTACTTC
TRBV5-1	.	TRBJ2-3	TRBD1	CASSFSLTGGSSTDTQYF	TGCGCCAGCAGCTTTAGCCTCACAGGGGGCTCGAGCACAGATACGCAGTATTTT
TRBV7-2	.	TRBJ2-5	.	CASSARAGRETQYF	TGTGCCAGCAGCGCCAGGGCGGGGCGGGAGACCCAGTACTTC
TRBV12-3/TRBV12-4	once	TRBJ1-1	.	CASSLVVNTEAFF	TGTGCCAGCAGTTTAGTTGTGAACACTGAAGCTTTCTTT
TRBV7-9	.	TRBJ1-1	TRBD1	CASSSGTGSWNTEAFF	TGTGCCAGCAGCTCCGGGACAGGTTCCTGGAACACTGAAGCTTTCTTT
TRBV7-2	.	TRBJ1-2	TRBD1	CASSFGTGINGYTF	TGTGCCAGCAGCTTCGGGACAGGGATCAATGGCTACACCTTC
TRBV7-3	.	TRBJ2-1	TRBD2	CASSRLAGVPNEQFF	TGTGCCAGCAGCCGACTAGCGGGAGTTCCCAATGAGCAGTTCTTC
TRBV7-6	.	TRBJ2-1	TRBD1	CASSLGTGTSNEQFF	TGTGCCAGCAGCTTAGGGACAGGGACGTCCAATGAGCAGTTCTTC
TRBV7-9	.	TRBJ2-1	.	CASSLAPDNEQFF	TGTGCCAGCAGCTTAGCCCCTGACAATGAGCAGTTCTTC
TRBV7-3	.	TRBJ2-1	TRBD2	CASSLIHTSGGPKGSYNEQFF	TGTGCCAGCAGCTTAATACATACTAGCGGGGGCCCGAAAGGGTCCTACAATGAGCAGTTCTTC
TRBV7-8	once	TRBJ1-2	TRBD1	CASSMTGTTYGYTF	TGTGCCAGCAGCATGACAGGGACGACCTATGGCTACACCTTC
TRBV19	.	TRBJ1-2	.	CASSIGYGYTF	TGTGCCAGTAGTATAGGCTATGGCTACACCTTC
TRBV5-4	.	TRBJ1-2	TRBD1	CASSLPRAGGNGYTF	TGTGCCAGCAGCTTGCCCCGGGCAGGGGGGAATGGCTACACCTTC
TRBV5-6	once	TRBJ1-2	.	CASSLWGLGAFEGYTF	TGTGCCAGCAGCTTATGGGGCCTCGGGGCCTTTGAGGGCTACACCTTC
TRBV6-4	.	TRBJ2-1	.	CASSVGNPHNEQFF	TGTGCCAGCAGTGTAGGAAATCCCCACAATGAGCAGTTCTTC
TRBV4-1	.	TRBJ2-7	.	CASSQVQGLYEQYF	TGCGCCAGCAGCCAGGTCCAGGGATTATACGAGCAGTACTTC